The present T cell receptor beta chain was sequenced within a study of cytotoxic CD8 clonotypes in ibrutinib-treated CLL. Study at large: Partial responses numbered roughly 25 and complete responses 2; after a median approximately 70 months, about 14 stayed remitted and roughly twelve progressed. General study results and limits: While tracking circulating CD8+ T-cell counts, baseline clonality exceeded that of age-matched healthy donors. At progression, clonality fell back toward baseline after rising at ibrutinib response.

The data were produced by immunoSEQ multiplex PCR, yet TCRdb's version contains in-frame clones alone and is incomplete. Of around 330,000 clones in the sample, roughly 70% were seen once. Germline V gene data show CDR1 as SGHDT and CDR2 as YYEEEE. Trimming left V 0 bases short and J 10 bases short, with 5 bases between. The CDR3 sequence is 11 residues long. As to this clone: The target antigen is unknown.

The J gene is TRBJ2-1, the V gene TRBV5-6; D gene unclear. Here the sequenced sample was PBMCs, taken after 36 months of ibrutinib treatment. This receptor was obtained from a human donor with chronic lymphocytic leukemia. CDR3 nucleotide sequence: TGTGCCAGCAGCTTGGTAGTGGAGCAGTTCTTC. Protein sequence: CASSLVVEQFF.